These T cell receptor beta chains were read from a single sample in a study of blood T cell repertoires in COVID-19. Generated by immunoSEQ multiplex PCR, the TCRdb table keeps only in-frame clones and is missing some. The data hold 300,000 to 350,000 clones, with 90% observed a single time. Sequenced sample: PBMCs or T cells enriched from blood (not recorded which). Receptors were obtained from a woman aged 18-35 years with acute COVID-19. Each CDR3 is given with its conserved first and last residue. Each record gives: CDR3 protein, CDR3 DNA, D gene, clone size, J gene, V gene. A D gene is named only where the DNA matches it firmly. The listing skips clone size in some rows; elsewhere it reads once, few, many or a size class.

CDR3 protein: CASSFDRGKYNEQFF; CDR3 DNA: TGTGCCAGCAGCTTCGACAGGGGGAAGTACAATGAGCAGTTCTTC; D gene: TRBD1; clone size: -; J gene: TRBJ2-1; V gene: TRBV7-3
CDR3 protein: CASSFRRTDTQYF; CDR3 DNA: TGCGCCAGCAGCTTCCGCAGGACAGATACGCAGTATTTT; D gene: -; clone size: -; J gene: TRBJ2-3; V gene: TRBV5-1
CDR3 protein: CSASRGEVGYTF; CDR3 DNA: TGCAGTGCTAGTCGGGGGGAGGTTGGCTACACCTTC; D gene: -; clone size: -; J gene: TRBJ1-2; V gene: TRBV20-1
CDR3 protein: CASSLETGNWEKLFF; CDR3 DNA: TGCGCCAGCAGCTTGGAGACGGGTAACTGGGAAAAACTGTTTTTT; D gene: -; clone size: -; J gene: TRBJ1-4; V gene: TRBV5-1
CDR3 protein: CSVDRGYF; CDR3 DNA: TGCAGCGTTGATCGGGGGTACTTC; D gene: -; clone size: -; J gene: TRBJ2-5; V gene: TRBV29-1
CDR3 protein: CASSSRDWYLANTGELFF; CDR3 DNA: TGTGCCAGTAGTAGCCGGGACTGGTACCTCGCCAACACCGGGGAGCTGTTTTTT; D gene: -; clone size: -; J gene: TRBJ2-2; V gene: TRBV19
CDR3 protein: CATSPDRHWDTEAFF; CDR3 DNA: TGTGCCACCAGCCCCGACAGGCATTGGGACACTGAAGCTTTCTTT; D gene: -; clone size: -; J gene: TRBJ1-1; V gene: TRBV15
CDR3 protein: CASSLTSGAPRGEFF; CDR3 DNA: TGTGCCAGCAGTCTCACTAGCGGGGCGCCCCGAGGAGAGTTCTTC; D gene: TRBD2; clone size: few; J gene: TRBJ2-1; V gene: TRBV27
CDR3 protein: CASSMPTTGEKLFF; CDR3 DNA: TGTGCCAGTAGTATGCCGACTACAGGGGAAAAACTGTTTTTT; D gene: -; clone size: -; J gene: TRBJ1-4; V gene: TRBV19
CDR3 protein: CASSPGTPSSSYNEQFF; CDR3 DNA: TGTGCCAGCAGCCCCGGGACTCCTTCGAGCTCCTACAATGAGCAGTTCTTC; D gene: -; clone size: -; J gene: TRBJ2-1; V gene: TRBV13
CDR3 protein: CASKGGFGQGNTEAFF; CDR3 DNA: TGCGCCAGCAAGGGGGGTTTCGGACAGGGAAACACTGAAGCTTTCTTT; D gene: TRBD1; clone size: -; J gene: TRBJ1-1; V gene: TRBV5-1
CDR3 protein: CASSSHKQGVNTEAFF; CDR3 DNA: TGTGCCAGCAGCTCCCATAAACAGGGGGTGAACACTGAAGCTTTCTTT; D gene: TRBD1; clone size: -; J gene: TRBJ1-1; V gene: TRBV5-5
CDR3 protein: CASSETLPRAGGEQFF; CDR3 DNA: TGTGCCAGCAGTGAAACCCTCCCTCGAGCGGGAGGTGAGCAGTTCTTC; D gene: TRBD2; clone size: -; J gene: TRBJ2-1; V gene: TRBV2
CDR3 protein: CSPRLNTEAFF; CDR3 DNA: TGCAGTCCCAGGCTAAACACTGAAGCTTTCTTT; D gene: -; clone size: once; J gene: TRBJ1-1; V gene: TRBV20-1
CDR3 protein: CASRQTGEPEAFF; CDR3 DNA: TGTGCCAGCAGACAGACAGGGGAGCCTGAAGCTTTCTTT; D gene: TRBD1; clone size: -; J gene: TRBJ1-1; V gene: TRBV2
CDR3 protein: CATSASGEGNTEAFF; CDR3 DNA: TGTGCCACCAGTGCTTCAGGGGAAGGGAACACTGAAGCTTTCTTT; D gene: -; clone size: -; J gene: TRBJ1-1; V gene: TRBV24-1
CDR3 protein: CASTLRGQEKLFF; CDR3 DNA: TGTGCCAGCACTCTTCGGGGTCAGGAAAAACTGTTTTTT; D gene: -; clone size: -; J gene: TRBJ1-4; V gene: TRBV12-3/TRBV12-4
CDR3 protein: CASRYNAGAYTGELFF; CDR3 DNA: TGCGCCAGCAGATACAACGCGGGGGCTTACACCGGGGAGCTGTTTTTT; D gene: -; clone size: -; J gene: TRBJ2-2; V gene: TRBV5-1
CDR3 protein: CASSQVYRGNTEAFF; CDR3 DNA: TGTGCCAGCAGCCAAGTTTACAGGGGGAACACTGAAGCTTTCTTT; D gene: TRBD1; clone size: -; J gene: TRBJ1-1; V gene: TRBV14
CDR3 protein: CASSPRGPGETQYF; CDR3 DNA: TGTGCCAGCTCACCGAGGGGGCCAGGGGAGACCCAGTACTTC; D gene: TRBD1; clone size: -; J gene: TRBJ2-5; V gene: TRBV18
CDR3 protein: CASSGQVAGDLYTEAFF; CDR3 DNA: TGTGCCAGCAGTGGACAGGTGGCAGGGGACCTTTACACTGAAGCTTTCTTT; D gene: TRBD1; clone size: -; J gene: TRBJ1-1; V gene: TRBV27
CDR3 protein: CASSSPGPGAYNEQFF; CDR3 DNA: TGTGCCAGCAGTTCACCGGGGCCAGGGGCCTACAATGAGCAGTTCTTC; D gene: -; clone size: few; J gene: TRBJ2-1; V gene: TRBV27
CDR3 protein: CASSAHRTGITDTQYF; CDR3 DNA: TGTGCCAGCAGCGCCCATCGGACAGGGATCACAGATACGCAGTATTTT; D gene: TRBD1; clone size: -; J gene: TRBJ2-3; V gene: TRBV9
CDR3 protein: CASSLWATSGSGQETQYF; CDR3 DNA: TGTGCCAGCAGTTTATGGGCGACTAGCGGGAGTGGCCAAGAGACCCAGTACTTC; D gene: TRBD2; clone size: -; J gene: TRBJ2-5; V gene: TRBV28
CDR3 protein: CASSSLTGSDTEAFF; CDR3 DNA: TGTGCCAGCAGTTCTCTGACAGGCTCGGACACTGAAGCTTTCTTT; D gene: -; clone size: -; J gene: TRBJ1-1; V gene: TRBV6-5
CDR3 protein: CASSQAEQGSYGYTF; CDR3 DNA: TGTGCCAGCAGCCAAGCGGAACAGGGGAGCTATGGCTACACCTTC; D gene: TRBD1; clone size: -; J gene: TRBJ1-2; V gene: TRBV3-1/TRBV3-2
CDR3 protein: CASSMVEFQETQYF; CDR3 DNA: TGTGCCAGTAGTATGGTGGAGTTTCAAGAGACCCAGTACTTC; D gene: -; clone size: once; J gene: TRBJ2-5; V gene: TRBV19
CDR3 protein: CASTLMGGLNTGELFF; CDR3 DNA: TGTGCCAGCACTCTAATGGGGGGTCTGAACACCGGGGAGCTGTTTTTT; D gene: -; clone size: few; J gene: TRBJ2-2; V gene: TRBV27
CDR3 protein: CASSLYLAGGPNNEQFF; CDR3 DNA: TGTGCCAGCAGTTTATATCTAGCGGGAGGCCCAAACAATGAGCAGTTCTTC; D gene: TRBD2; clone size: -; J gene: TRBJ2-1; V gene: TRBV27
CDR3 protein: CANTAWDRTYGYTF; CDR3 DNA: TGTGCCAACACGGCCTGGGACAGAACGTATGGCTACACCTTC; D gene: TRBD1; clone size: once; J gene: TRBJ1-2; V gene: TRBV2
CDR3 protein: CASSSGQVQETQYF; CDR3 DNA: TGTGCCAGCAGTTCAGGACAGGTTCAAGAGACCCAGTACTTC; D gene: TRBD1; clone size: -; J gene: TRBJ2-5; V gene: TRBV28
CDR3 protein: CASTLRTGGNDEQFF; CDR3 DNA: TGTGCCAGCACACTCCGGACAGGGGGTAATGATGAGCAGTTCTTC; D gene: TRBD1; clone size: -; J gene: TRBJ2-1; V gene: TRBV7-3
CDR3 protein: CASSPSDAPGGDGYTF; CDR3 DNA: TGCGCCAGCAGCCCAAGTGATGCCCCGGGTGGAGACGGCTACACCTTC; D gene: -; clone size: -; J gene: TRBJ1-2; V gene: TRBV5-1
CDR3 protein: CASSIQGNQPQHF; CDR3 DNA: TGTGCCAGCAGTATCCAGGGCAATCAGCCCCAGCATTTT; D gene: -; clone size: -; J gene: TRBJ1-5; V gene: TRBV27
CDR3 protein: CAIAPQAPNTEAFF; CDR3 DNA: TGTGCCATCGCCCCACAGGCTCCGAACACTGAAGCTTTCTTT; D gene: -; clone size: -; J gene: TRBJ1-1; V gene: TRBV10-3
CDR3 protein: CASSMTVSYNEQFF; CDR3 DNA: TGTGCCAGCAGTATGACAGTCTCCTACAATGAGCAGTTCTTC; D gene: -; clone size: -; J gene: TRBJ2-1; V gene: TRBV27
CDR3 protein: CASSIGLTLAGANEKLFF; CDR3 DNA: TGTGCCAGTAGTATAGGATTGACTTTAGCAGGGGCTAATGAAAAACTGTTTTTT; D gene: -; clone size: -; J gene: TRBJ1-4; V gene: TRBV19
CDR3 protein: CASSLGVPTGQVFMNTEAFF; CDR3 DNA: TGCGCCAGCAGCTTGGGGGTCCCTACGGGACAGGTATTTATGAACACTGAAGCTTTCTTT; D gene: TRBD1; clone size: -; J gene: TRBJ1-1; V gene: TRBV5-1
CDR3 protein: CAISSLQDSPSTDTQYF; CDR3 DNA: TGTGCCATCAGCTCCCTCCAGGACAGCCCTAGCACAGATACGCAGTATTTT; D gene: -; clone size: once; J gene: TRBJ2-3; V gene: TRBV10-3
CDR3 protein: CSVELGYTF; CDR3 DNA: TGCAGCGTTGAACTTGGCTACACCTTC; D gene: -; clone size: -; J gene: TRBJ1-2; V gene: TRBV29-1
CDR3 protein: CSARLAEDEQFF; CDR3 DNA: TGCAGCGCCCGACTAGCGGAGGATGAGCAGTTCTTC; D gene: TRBD2; clone size: -; J gene: TRBJ2-1; V gene: TRBV29-1
CDR3 protein: CASSLAPFCLRTGRTFSPLHF; CDR3 DNA: TGTGCCAGCAGCTTAGCGCCTTTTTGCCTTCGGACAGGCCGTACTTTTTCACCCCTCCACTTT; D gene: TRBD1; clone size: -; J gene: TRBJ1-6; V gene: TRBV7-6
CDR3 protein: CASSFSPLAAGYTF; CDR3 DNA: TGTGCCAGCAGTTTTTCCCCACTGGCGGCTGGCTACACCTTC; D gene: -; clone size: -; J gene: TRBJ1-2; V gene: TRBV28
CDR3 protein: CASSIGTGASYEQYF; CDR3 DNA: TGTGCCAGTAGTATAGGGACTGGCGCCTCCTACGAGCAGTACTTC; D gene: -; clone size: -; J gene: TRBJ2-7; V gene: TRBV19
CDR3 protein: CASSSTQIDEQFF; CDR3 DNA: TGTGCCAGCAGCTCAACCCAGATCGATGAGCAGTTCTTC; D gene: -; clone size: -; J gene: TRBJ2-1; V gene: TRBV7-9
CDR3 protein: CASSLMETGELFF; CDR3 DNA: TGTGCCAGCAGTTTAATGGAGACCGGGGAGCTGTTTTTT; D gene: -; clone size: -; J gene: TRBJ2-2; V gene: TRBV28
CDR3 protein: CASRQQGDYGYTF; CDR3 DNA: TGTGCCAGCAGGCAACAGGGCGACTATGGCTACACCTTC; D gene: -; clone size: -; J gene: TRBJ1-2; V gene: TRBV12-3/TRBV12-4
CDR3 protein: CASSGGIVYGGVYEQYF; CDR3 DNA: TGTGCCAGCAGTGGGGGGATAGTCTACGGAGGGGTCTACGAGCAGTACTTC; D gene: -; clone size: -; J gene: TRBJ2-7; V gene: TRBV25-1
CDR3 protein: CASSRTSGRVLDNEQFF; CDR3 DNA: TGTGCCAGTAGTCGGACTAGCGGGAGGGTCCTTGACAATGAGCAGTTCTTC; D gene: TRBD2; clone size: -; J gene: TRBJ2-1; V gene: TRBV19
CDR3 protein: CASSLLAGDSNEQYF; CDR3 DNA: TGTGCCAGCAGTTTACTAGCGGGAGACTCTAACGAGCAGTACTTC; D gene: TRBD2; clone size: -; J gene: TRBJ2-7; V gene: TRBV28
CDR3 protein: CASSDGTGINYGYTF; CDR3 DNA: TGTGCCAGCAGCGACGGGACAGGGATTAACTATGGCTACACCTTC; D gene: TRBD1; clone size: -; J gene: TRBJ1-2; V gene: TRBV9